Following are 21 T cell receptor beta chains from one sample sequenced in a study of blood T cell repertoires in COVID-19. The method was immunoSEQ multiplex PCR; TCRdb's version includes in-frame clones alone and lacks a portion of them. This sample has 300,000 to 350,000 clones, with almost 90% found just once. The sample was peripheral blood. The source is a woman in her forties with COVID-19, enrolled during active disease.

V usage is TRBV27 and J usage is TRBJ1-2, with 8 bases matching TRBD1. This CDR3 comprises 14 residues. J was trimmed by 3 bases and V by 6 bases; bases with no gene match: 6. CDR1 and CDR2 (germline): MNHEY, SMNVEV (reference sequence). In nucleotides, the CDR3 is TGTGCCAGCAGCTCGGACAGGGATTACTATGGCTACACCTTC. Its protein product is CASSSDRDYYGYTF.

The V and J genes are TRBV27 and TRBJ1-1, with D perhaps matching TRBD1 (6 bases). This CDR3 spans 15 amino acids. CDR1 is MNHEY and CDR2 is SMNVEV in the germline V gene (reference sequence). The ends were cut back, 5 bases at V and 0 bases at J, with 13 bases in the middle. The CDR3 region is CASSPGAYLNTEAFF. In nucleotides, the CDR3 is TGTGCCAGCAGTCCAGGGGCTTATTTGAACACTGAAGCTTTCTTT.

The CDR3 sequence: CASRGQSYEQYF. The CDR3, as DNA: TGTGCCAGTAGGGGACAGTCCTACGAGCAGTACTTC. The rearrangement joins TRBV19 to TRBJ2-7; 7 bases are shared with TRBD1. The CDR3 loop spans 12 amino acids. Trimming took 6 bases from V and 1 from J; bases not matched to a gene: 0. In germline, CDR1 is LNHDA, CDR2 SQIVND (reference sequence).

As concerns this clone: Other DNA sequences from this sample encode an identical CDR3 as well. The V and J genes are TRBV6-2 or TRBV6-3 and TRBJ1-2; possibly TRBD1 for D (6 bases). The CDR3 consists of 13 residues. The germline V gene encodes CDR1 MNHEY and CDR2 SVGEGT. V lost 6 bases and J 1 base, leaving 9 bases between the germline ends. Here the CDR3 DNA reads TGTGCCAGCAGCCGGGACATTAACTATGGCTACACCTTC. This codes for CASSRDINYGYTF.

The V call is TRBV7-8, the J call TRBJ2-5, with a possible D match to TRBD2 (6 bases). Germline loops: CDR1 SGHVS, CDR2 FQNEAQ. This CDR3 spans 12 amino acids. Trimming took 1 base from V and 7 from J, leaving 7 bases between them. The CDR3 DNA is TGTGCCAGCAGCTTAGACGGGGGGACCCAGTACTTC. This encodes CASSLDGGTQYF.

The CDR3 DNA reads TGTGCCAGTAGCGCCTTAGCGGGGGGTGCAGATACGCAGTATTTT. This translates into CASSALAGGADTQYF. The rearrangement links TRBV19 to TRBJ2-3; 10 nucleotides align to TRBD2. After removal of 6 bases from V and 4 bases from J, the junction contained 7 bases not matched to a gene. This CDR3 spans 15 amino acids. Germline V gene data show CDR1 as LNHDA and CDR2 as SQIVND (reference sequence). The full variable domain, with the rest looked up from reference TRBV19 and TRBJ2-3, is DGGITQSPKYLFRKEGQNVTLSCEQNLNHDAMYWYRQDPGQGLRLIYYSQIVNDFQKGDIAEGYSVSREKKESFPLTVTSAQKNPTAFYLCASSALAGGADTQYFGPGTRLTVL.

The V call is TRBV4-1, the J call TRBJ1-2; a possible D gene is TRBD1 (5 bases). The CDR3 sequence is 14 residues long. CDR1 and CDR2 from the germline V gene are MGHRA and YSYEKL. Trimming pared 3 bases from V and 0 bases from J, leaving 8 bases between. DNA for the CDR3: TGCGCCAGCAGCCACGAGACAGCTAACTATGGCTACACCTTC. Protein: CASSHETANYGYTF.

This clone showed up just once. The rearrangement joins TRBV7-9 to TRBJ1-1; D ambiguous. The CDR3 spans 12 residues. Germline V gives CDR1 SEHNR, CDR2 FQNEAQ (reference sequence). V lost 6 bases to trimming and J lost 3 bases, with 8 bases between them. The CDR3 nucleotides read TGTGCCAGCAGTGGAGGCCACACTGAAGCTTTCTTT. It codes for CASSGGHTEAFF.

This clone came up once. The V and J genes are TRBV7-2 and TRBJ2-3; 7 nucleotides line up with TRBD1. The germline V gene has CDR1 SGHTA and CDR2 FQGNSA. The CDR3 is made up of 13 amino acids. V shed 8 bases, J shed 4 bases, and the junction held 6 bases outside the gene matches. This CDR3 is CASLQGVADTQYF. Here the CDR3 DNA reads TGTGCCAGCCTGCAGGGGGTGGCAGATACGCAGTATTTT.

The chain uses TRBV15 and TRBJ2-5; 7 positions agree with TRBD2. Germline V gene data show CDR1 as LNHNV and CDR2 as YYDKDF (reference sequence). Losses at the gene ends were 8 bases for V and 3 bases for J; bases not matched to a gene: 9. The CDR3 runs 14 residues. The CDR3 DNA follows: TGTGCCACCTCGCGAACCGGGACTAAAGAGACCCAGTACTTC. Translating it yields CATSRTGTKETQYF.

This clone was picked up one time. CDR3 DNA sequence: TGTGCCAGCAGCCAAGCCTTCCCTCTAGCGGGAGGAGCCTACGAGCAGTACTTC. Translating gives CASSQAFPLAGGAYEQYF. V and J are TRBV14 and TRBJ2-7, with TRBD2 matching over 11 bases. After removal of 1 base from V and 2 bases from J, the junction contained 10 bases not matched to a gene. The germline V gene encodes CDR1 SGHDN and CDR2 FVKESK. The CDR3 is 18 residues long.

The CDR3 reads CASSQRGLNTEAFF. CDR3 nucleotide sequence: TGTGCCAGCAGCCAGCGGGGGCTTAACACTGAAGCTTTCTTT. This chain joins TRBV11-2 and TRBJ1-1; maybe TRBD1 (6 bases). Germline loops: CDR1 SGHAT, CDR2 FQNNGV. V dropped 5 bases and J dropped 2 bases, with 12 bases sitting between them. CDR3 length: 14 amino acids.

This clone was picked up one time. J is TRBJ1-2 and V is TRBV27; TRBD1 might be the D (5 bases). V shed 4 bases and J shed 8 bases, with 14 bases lying between them. Germline V gene sequence: CDR1 MNHEY, CDR2 SMNVEV (reference sequence). The CDR3 covers 13 residues. This CDR3 reads CASSSQGVRGYTF. The CDR3 region has the DNA TGTGCCAGCAGTTCTCAGGGTGTAAGGGGCTACACCTTC.

DNA of the CDR3: TGTGCCAGCAGTTTGGATACAGCCAGCTCTGGAAACACCATATATTTT. This gives the protein CASSLDTASSGNTIYF. V is TRBV28 and J is TRBJ1-3; no clear D gene. The length of the CDR3 is 16 residues. V lost 3 bases and J 0 bases, leaving 12 bases between the germline ends. Germline V gives CDR1 MDHEN, CDR2 SYDVKM.

This chain uses TRBV5-1 with TRBJ2-7; TRBD2 aligns across 7 bases. There are 16 residues in the CDR3. Per the germline V gene, CDR1 is SGHRS and CDR2 is YFSETQ. V lost 0 bases to trimming and J lost 0 bases; unmatched junction nucleotides: 6. The CDR3 sequence: CASSLAGGGSSYEQYF. For the CDR3, the DNA is TGCGCCAGCAGCTTGGCGGGGGGAGGAAGCTCCTACGAGCAGTACTTC.

This clone was seen a few times. V gene TRBV5-6 combines with J gene TRBJ1-6; 8 bases are a match to TRBD1. This CDR3 comprises 16 residues. CDR1 and CDR2 (germline): SGHDT, YYEEEE. The V and J ends lost 0 bases and 7 bases, in that order; junction bases with no gene match: 6. CDR3 in amino acids: CASSLERTGRNSPLHF. In nucleotides, the CDR3 is TGTGCCAGCAGCTTGGAAAGGACAGGGCGAAATTCACCCCTCCACTTT.

The CDR3 sequence: CASSPGQGALQETQYF. The CDR3 nucleotides are TGTGCCAGCAGCCCTGGACAGGGGGCCCTCCAAGAGACCCAGTACTTC. This chain links TRBV7-3 with TRBJ2-5; 11 bases map to TRBD1. The ends lost 5 bases at V and 1 base at J; junction bases unmatched: 6. The CDR3 loop spans 16 amino acids. The V gene's germline CDR1 is SGHTA and CDR2 FQGTGA.

This chain connects TRBV28 to TRBJ1-4; TRBD1 agrees at 7 bases. Looked up from germline, CDR1 is MDHEN and CDR2 is SYDVKM. J was trimmed by 10 bases and V by 7 bases; bases with no gene match: 9. This CDR3 has 13 residues. The CDR3 loop reads CASTPGQPIKLFF. The CDR3 region has the DNA TGTGCCAGCACCCCGGGACAGCCTATAAAACTGTTTTTT.

The V and J genes are TRBV30 and TRBJ1-4, with 7 bases lining up with TRBD1. V dropped 5 bases and J dropped 5; count of bases not matched to a gene: 11. CDR1 is GTSNPN, CDR2 SVGIG, per germline (reference sequence). The CDR3 totals 15 residues. Here the CDR3 reads CAWGGTGQTNEKLFF. The CDR3 DNA reads as TGTGCCTGGGGGGGGACGGGACAGACAAATGAAAAACTGTTTTTT. Together with reference TRBV30 and TRBJ1-4, the CDR3 gives the full variable domain: SQTIHQWPATLVQPVGSPLSLECTVEGTSNPNLYWYRQAAGRGLQLLFYSVGIGQISSEVPQNLSASRPQDRQFILSSKKLLLSDSGFYLCAWGGTGQTNEKLFFGSGTQLSVL.

The chain carries TRBV6-1 and TRBJ1-2; tentatively, D is TRBD1 (5 bases). The germline V and J ends were trimmed by 1 base and 1 base, with 10 bases remaining between them. The CDR3 is made up of 15 amino acids. Germline CDR1 MNHNS, CDR2 SASEGT. This CDR3 reads CASSEDDSRNYGYTF. CDR3 nucleotides: TGTGCCAGCAGTGAAGATGACAGCCGTAACTATGGCTACACCTTC.

This chain links TRBV6-2 or TRBV6-3 with TRBJ2-3, with a weak D call TRBD1 (7 bases). The V and J ends lost 6 bases and 0 bases respectively, with 13 bases between them. This CDR3 is built from 15 residues. Germline values: CDR1 MNHEY, CDR2 SVGEGT. CDR3 residues: CASSRGTVSTDTQYF. CDR3 DNA: TGTGCCAGCAGCCGCGGGACAGTGAGCACAGATACGCAGTATTTT.